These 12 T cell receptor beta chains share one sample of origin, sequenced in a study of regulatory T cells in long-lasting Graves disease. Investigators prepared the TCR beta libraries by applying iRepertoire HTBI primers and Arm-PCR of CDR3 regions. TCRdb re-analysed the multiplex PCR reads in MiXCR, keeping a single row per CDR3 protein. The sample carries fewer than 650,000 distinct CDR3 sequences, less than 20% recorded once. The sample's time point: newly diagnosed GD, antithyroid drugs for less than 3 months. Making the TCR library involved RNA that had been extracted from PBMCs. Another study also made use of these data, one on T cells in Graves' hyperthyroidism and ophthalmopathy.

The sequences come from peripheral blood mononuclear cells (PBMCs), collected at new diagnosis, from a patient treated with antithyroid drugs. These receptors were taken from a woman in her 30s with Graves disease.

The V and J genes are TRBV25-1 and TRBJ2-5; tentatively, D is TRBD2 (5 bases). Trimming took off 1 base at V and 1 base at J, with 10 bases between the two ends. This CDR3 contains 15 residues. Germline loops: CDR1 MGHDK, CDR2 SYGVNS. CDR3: CASSEWSGSQETQYF. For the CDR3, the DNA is TGTGCCAGCAGTGAATGGAGCGGCTCCCAAGAGACCCAGTACTTC.

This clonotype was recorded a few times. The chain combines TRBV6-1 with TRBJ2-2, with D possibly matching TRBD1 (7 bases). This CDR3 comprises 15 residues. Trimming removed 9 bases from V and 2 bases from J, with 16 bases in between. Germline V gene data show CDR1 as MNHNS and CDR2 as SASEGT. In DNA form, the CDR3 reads TGTGCCAGTGTGGCGGGACAGATTAACACCGGGGAGCTGTTTTTT. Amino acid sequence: CASVAGQINTGELFF.

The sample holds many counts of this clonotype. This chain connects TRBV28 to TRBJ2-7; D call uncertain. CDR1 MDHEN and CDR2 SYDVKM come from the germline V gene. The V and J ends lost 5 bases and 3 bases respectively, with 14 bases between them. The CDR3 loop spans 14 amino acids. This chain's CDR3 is CASSKGFGHYEQYF. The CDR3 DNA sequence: TGTGCCAGCAGTAAGGGCTTTGGGCACTACGAGCAGTACTTC.

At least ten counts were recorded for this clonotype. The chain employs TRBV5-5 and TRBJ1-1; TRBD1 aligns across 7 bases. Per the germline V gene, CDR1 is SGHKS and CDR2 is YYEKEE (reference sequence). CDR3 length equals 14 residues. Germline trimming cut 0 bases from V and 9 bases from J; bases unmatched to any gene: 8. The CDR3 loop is CASSLGQGVYKAFF. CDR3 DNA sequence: TGTGCCAGCAGCTTGGGGCAGGGGGTTTACAAAGCTTTCTTT.

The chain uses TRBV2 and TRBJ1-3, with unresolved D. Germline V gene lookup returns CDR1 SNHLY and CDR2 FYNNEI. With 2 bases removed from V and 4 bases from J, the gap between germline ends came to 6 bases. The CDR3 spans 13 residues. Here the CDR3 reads CASSENRGNTIYF. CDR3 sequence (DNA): TGTGCCAGCAGTGAAAATAGAGGAAACACCATATATTTT.

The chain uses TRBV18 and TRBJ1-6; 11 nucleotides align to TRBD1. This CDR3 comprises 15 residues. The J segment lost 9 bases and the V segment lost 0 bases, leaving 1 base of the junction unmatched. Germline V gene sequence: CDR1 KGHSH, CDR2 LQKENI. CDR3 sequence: CASSPPGQGVSPLHF. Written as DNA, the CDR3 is TGTGCCAGCTCACCACCGGGACAGGGGGTTTCACCCCTCCACTTT.

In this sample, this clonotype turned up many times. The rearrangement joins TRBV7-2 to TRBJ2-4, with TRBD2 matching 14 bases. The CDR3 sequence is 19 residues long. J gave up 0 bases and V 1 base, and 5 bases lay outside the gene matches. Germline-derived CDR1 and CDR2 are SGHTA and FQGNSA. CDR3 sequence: CASSLGLAGGPLAKNIQYF. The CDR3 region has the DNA TGTGCCAGCAGCTTAGGACTAGCGGGAGGGCCGTTAGCCAAAAACATTCAGTACTTC.

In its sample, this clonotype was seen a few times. CDR3 protein: CSVRPLKADTQYF. The CDR3 nucleotides are TGCAGCGTGAGGCCCTTGAAGGCAGATACGCAGTATTTT. This chain uses TRBV29-1 with TRBJ2-3; D gene uncertain. In germline, CDR1 is SQVTM, CDR2 ANQGSEA. The ends were cut back, 6 bases at V and 4 bases at J, with 14 bases in the middle. This CDR3 spans 13 amino acids.

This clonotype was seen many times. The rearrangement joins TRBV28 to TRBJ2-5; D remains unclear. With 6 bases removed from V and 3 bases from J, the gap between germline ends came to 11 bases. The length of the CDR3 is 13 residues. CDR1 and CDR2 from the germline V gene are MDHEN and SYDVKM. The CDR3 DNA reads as TGTGCCAGCAGGTCCCCACCAAAAGAGACCCAGTACTTC. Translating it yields CASRSPPKETQYF. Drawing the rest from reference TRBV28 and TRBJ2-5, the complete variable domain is DVKVTQSSRYLVKRTGEKVFLECVQDMDHENMFWYRQDPGLGLRLIYFSYDVKMKEKGDIPEGYSVSREKKERFSLILESASTNQTSMYLCASRSPPKETQYFGPGTRLLVL.

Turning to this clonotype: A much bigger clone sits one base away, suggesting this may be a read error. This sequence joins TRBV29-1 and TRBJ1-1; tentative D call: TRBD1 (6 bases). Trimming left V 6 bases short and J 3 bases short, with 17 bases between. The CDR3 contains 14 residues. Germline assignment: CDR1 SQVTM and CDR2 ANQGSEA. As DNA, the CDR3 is TGCAGCGTAACTCCCCAGGGGATAGACACTGAAGCTTTCTTT. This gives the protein CSVTPQGIDTEAFF.

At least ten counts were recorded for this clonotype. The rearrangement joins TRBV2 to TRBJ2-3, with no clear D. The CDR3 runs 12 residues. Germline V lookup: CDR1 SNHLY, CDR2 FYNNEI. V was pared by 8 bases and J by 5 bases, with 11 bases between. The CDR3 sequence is CASSRTGDTQYF. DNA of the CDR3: TGTGCCAGCTCGCGGACGGGAGATACGCAGTATTTT.

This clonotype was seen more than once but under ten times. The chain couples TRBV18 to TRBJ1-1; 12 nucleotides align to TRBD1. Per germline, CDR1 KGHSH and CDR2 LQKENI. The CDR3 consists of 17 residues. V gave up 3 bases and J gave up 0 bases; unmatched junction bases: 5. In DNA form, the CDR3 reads TGTGCCAGCTCACCTGGGGACAGGGGGCCATTGAACACTGAAGCTTTCTTT. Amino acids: CASSPGDRGPLNTEAFF.